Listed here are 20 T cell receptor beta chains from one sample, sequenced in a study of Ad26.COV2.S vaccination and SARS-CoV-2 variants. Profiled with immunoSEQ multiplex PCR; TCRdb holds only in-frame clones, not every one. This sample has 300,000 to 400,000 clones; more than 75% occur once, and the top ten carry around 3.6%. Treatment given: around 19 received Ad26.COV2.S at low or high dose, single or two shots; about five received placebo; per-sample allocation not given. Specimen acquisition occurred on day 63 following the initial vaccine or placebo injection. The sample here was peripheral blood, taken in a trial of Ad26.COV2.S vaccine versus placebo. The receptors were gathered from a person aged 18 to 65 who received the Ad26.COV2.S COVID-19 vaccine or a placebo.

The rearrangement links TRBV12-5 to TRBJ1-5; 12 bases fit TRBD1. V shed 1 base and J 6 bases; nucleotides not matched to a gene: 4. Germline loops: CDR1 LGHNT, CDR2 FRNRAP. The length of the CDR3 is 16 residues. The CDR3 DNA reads TGTGCTAGTGGTTTGGGGGGACAGGGGGCAAGTCAGCCCCAGCATTTT. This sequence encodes CASGLGGQGASQPQHF.

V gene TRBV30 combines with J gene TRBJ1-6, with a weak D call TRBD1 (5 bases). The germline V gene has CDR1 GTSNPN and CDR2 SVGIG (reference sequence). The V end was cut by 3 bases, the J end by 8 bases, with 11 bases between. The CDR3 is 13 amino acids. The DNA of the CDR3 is TGTGCCTGGAGATCTCGGGGGGATTCACCCCTCCACTTT. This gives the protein CAWRSRGDSPLHF.

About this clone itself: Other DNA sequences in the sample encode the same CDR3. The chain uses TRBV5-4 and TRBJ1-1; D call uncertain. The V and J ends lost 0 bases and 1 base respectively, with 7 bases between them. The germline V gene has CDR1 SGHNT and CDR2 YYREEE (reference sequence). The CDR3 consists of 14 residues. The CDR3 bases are TGTGCCAGCAGCTTGGTGCGGGGGAACACTGAAGCTTTCTTT. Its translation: CASSLVRGNTEAFF.

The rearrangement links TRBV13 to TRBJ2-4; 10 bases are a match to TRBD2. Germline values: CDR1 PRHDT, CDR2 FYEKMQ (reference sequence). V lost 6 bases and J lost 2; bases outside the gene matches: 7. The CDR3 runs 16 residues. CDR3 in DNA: TGTGCCAGCAGACAGCGGGGGGGCCAGACCAAAAACATTCAGTACTTC. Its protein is CASRQRGGQTKNIQYF.

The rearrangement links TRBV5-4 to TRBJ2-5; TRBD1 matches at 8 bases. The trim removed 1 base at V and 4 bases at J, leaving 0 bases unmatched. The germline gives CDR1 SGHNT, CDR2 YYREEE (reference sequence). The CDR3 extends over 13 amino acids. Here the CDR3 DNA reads TGTGCCAGCAGCTTGACAGGGGGAGAGACCCAGTACTTC. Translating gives CASSLTGGETQYF. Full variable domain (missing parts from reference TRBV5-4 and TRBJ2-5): ETGVTQSPTHLIKTRGQQVTLRCSSQSGHNTVSWYQQALGQGPQFIFQYYREEENGRGNFPPRFSGLQFPNYSSELNVNALELDDSALYLCASSLTGGETQYFGPGTRLLVL.

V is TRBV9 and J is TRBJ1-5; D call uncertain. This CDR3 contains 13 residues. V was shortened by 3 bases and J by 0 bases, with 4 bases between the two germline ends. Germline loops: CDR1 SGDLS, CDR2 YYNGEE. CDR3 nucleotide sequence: TGTGCCAGCAGCGCCCATAGCAATCAGCCCCAGCATTTT. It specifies CASSAHSNQPQHF.

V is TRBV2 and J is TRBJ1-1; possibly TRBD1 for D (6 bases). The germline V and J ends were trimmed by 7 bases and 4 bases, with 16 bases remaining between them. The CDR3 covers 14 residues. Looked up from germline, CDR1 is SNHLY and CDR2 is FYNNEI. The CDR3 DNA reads TGTGCCAGCACAGAGGGGGTGTGGGTCACTGAAGCTTTCTTT. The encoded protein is CASTEGVWVTEAFF.

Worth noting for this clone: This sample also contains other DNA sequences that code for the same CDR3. The CDR3 nucleotides are TGCGCCAGCAGCTTGGGGGCCGGAGAGACCCAGTACTTC. Translation gives CASSLGAGETQYF. The V and J genes are TRBV5-1 and TRBJ2-5; D remains ambiguous. The CDR3 extends over 13 amino acids. V was cut by 0 bases and J by 4 bases, with 7 bases left in between. Germline values: CDR1 SGHRS, CDR2 YFSETQ.

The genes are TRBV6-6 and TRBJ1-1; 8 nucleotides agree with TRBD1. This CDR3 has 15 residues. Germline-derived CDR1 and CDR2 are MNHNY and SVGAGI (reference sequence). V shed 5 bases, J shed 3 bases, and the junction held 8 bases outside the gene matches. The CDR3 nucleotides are TGTGCCAGCAGTACAGGGGGAAGTGGGTACACTGAAGCTTTCTTT. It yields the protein CASSTGGSGYTEAFF.

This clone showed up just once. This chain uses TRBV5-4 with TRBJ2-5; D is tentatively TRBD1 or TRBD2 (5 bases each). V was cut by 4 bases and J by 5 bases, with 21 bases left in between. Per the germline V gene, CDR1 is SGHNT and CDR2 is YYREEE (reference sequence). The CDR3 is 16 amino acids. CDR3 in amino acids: CASSRAGAVTSETQYF. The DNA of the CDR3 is TGTGCCAGCAGCCGCGCCGGGGCGGTGACCTCCGAGACCCAGTACTTC.

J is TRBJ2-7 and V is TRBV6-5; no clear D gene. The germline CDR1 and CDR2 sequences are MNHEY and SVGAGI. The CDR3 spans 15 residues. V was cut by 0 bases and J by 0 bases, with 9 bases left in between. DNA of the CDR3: TGTGCCAGCAGTTACTCGTTAGAAAGCTCCTACGAGCAGTACTTC. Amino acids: CASSYSLESSYEQYF.

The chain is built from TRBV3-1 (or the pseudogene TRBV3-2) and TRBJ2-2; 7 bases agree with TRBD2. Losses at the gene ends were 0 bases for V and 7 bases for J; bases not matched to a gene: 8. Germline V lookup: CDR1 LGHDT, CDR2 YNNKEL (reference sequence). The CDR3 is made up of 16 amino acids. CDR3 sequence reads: CASSQDSLALVGELFF. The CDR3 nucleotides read TGTGCCAGCAGCCAAGATTCACTAGCGTTGGTCGGGGAGCTGTTTTTT.

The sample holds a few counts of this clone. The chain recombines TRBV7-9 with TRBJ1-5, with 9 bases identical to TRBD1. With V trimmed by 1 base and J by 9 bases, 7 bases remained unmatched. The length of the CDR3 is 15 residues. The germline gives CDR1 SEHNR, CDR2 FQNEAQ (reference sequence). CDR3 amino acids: CASSLGGQGTRPQHF. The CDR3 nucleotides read TGTGCCAGCAGCTTAGGGGGACAGGGCACAAGGCCCCAGCATTTT.

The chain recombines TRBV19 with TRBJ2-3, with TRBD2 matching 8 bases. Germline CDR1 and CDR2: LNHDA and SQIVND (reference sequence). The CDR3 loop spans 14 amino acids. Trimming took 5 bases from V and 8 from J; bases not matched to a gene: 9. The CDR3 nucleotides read TGTGCCAGTAGTTCGGGACGCGCGGGGGGTACGCAGTATTTT. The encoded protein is CASSSGRAGGTQYF.

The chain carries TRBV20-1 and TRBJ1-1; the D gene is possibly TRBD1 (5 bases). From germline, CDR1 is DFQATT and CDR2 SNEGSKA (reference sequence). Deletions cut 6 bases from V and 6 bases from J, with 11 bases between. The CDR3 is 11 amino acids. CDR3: CSARAQAEAFF. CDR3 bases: TGCAGTGCCAGGGCACAGGCTGAAGCTTTCTTT.

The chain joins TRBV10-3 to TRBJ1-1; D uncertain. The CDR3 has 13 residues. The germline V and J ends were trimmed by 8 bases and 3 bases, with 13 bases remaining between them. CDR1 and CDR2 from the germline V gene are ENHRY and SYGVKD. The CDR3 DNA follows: TGTGCCATCGGCAAAAGCGGCGACACTGAAGCTTTCTTT. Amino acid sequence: CAIGKSGDTEAFF.

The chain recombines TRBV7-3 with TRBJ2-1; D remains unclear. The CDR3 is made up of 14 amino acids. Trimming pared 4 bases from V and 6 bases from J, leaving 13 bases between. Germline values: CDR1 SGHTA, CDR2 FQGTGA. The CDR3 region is CASSSSGGLNEQFF. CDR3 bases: TGTGCCAGCAGCTCCTCTGGTGGGCTCAATGAGCAGTTCTTC.

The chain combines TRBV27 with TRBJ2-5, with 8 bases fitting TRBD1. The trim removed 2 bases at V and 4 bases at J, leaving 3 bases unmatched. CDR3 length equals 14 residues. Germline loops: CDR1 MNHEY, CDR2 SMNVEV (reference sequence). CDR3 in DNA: TGTGCCAGCAGTTTAGGCAGGGGGCGAGAGACCCAGTACTTC. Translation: CASSLGRGRETQYF.

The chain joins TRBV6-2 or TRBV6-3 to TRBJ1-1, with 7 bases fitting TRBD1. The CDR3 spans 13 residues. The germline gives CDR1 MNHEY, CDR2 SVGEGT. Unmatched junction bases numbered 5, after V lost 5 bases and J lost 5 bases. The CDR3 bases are TGTGCCAGCAGTCGACAGGGCGAAACTGAAGCTTTCTTT. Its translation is CASSRQGETEAFF.

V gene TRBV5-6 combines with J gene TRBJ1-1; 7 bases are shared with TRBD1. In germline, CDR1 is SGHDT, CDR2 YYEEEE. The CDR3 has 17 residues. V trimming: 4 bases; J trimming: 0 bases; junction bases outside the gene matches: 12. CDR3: CASSLLTGTKVNTEAFF. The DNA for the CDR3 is TGTGCCAGCAGCCTCCTGACAGGGACGAAGGTGAACACTGAAGCTTTCTTT.